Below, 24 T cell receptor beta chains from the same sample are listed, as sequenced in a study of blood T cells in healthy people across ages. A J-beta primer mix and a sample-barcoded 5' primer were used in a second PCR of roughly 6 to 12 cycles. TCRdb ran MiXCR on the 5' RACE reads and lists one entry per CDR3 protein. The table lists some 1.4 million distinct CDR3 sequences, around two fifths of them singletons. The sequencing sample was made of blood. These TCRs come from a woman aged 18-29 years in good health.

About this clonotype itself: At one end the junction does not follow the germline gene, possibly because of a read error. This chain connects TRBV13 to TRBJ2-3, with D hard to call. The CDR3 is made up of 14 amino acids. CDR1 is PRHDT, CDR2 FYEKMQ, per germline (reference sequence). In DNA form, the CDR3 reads TGTGCCAGCAGCCAATCCTTAGGTGCAGATGCGCAGTATTTT. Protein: CASSQSLGADAQYF.

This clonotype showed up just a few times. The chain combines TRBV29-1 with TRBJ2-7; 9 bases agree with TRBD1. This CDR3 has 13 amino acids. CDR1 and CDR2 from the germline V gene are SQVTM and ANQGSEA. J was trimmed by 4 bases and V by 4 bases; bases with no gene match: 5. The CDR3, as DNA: TGCAGCGTTGCAGGGACAGGGTGGTACGAGCAGTACTTC. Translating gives CSVAGTGWYEQYF.

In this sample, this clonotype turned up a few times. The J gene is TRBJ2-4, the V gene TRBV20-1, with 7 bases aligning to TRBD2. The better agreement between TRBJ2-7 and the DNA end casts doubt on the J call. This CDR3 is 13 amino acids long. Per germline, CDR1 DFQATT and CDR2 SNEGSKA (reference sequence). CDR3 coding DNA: TGCAGGGCGACCCCGGGACTACAATACGAGCAGTACTTC. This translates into CRATPGLQYEQYF.

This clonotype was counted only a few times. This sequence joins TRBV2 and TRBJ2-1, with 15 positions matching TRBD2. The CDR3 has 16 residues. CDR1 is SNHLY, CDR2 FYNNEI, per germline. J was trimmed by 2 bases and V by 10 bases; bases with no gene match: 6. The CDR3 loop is CATGLAGGDPYNEQFF. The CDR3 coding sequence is TGTGCCACCGGACTAGCGGGAGGGGACCCCTACAATGAGCAGTTCTTC. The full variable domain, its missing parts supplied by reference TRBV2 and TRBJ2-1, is EPEVTQTPSHQVTQMGQEVILRCVPISNHLYFYWYRQILGQKVEFLVSFYNNEISEKSEIFDDQFSVERPDGSNFTLKIRSTKLEDSAMYFCATGLAGGDPYNEQFFGPGTRLTVL.

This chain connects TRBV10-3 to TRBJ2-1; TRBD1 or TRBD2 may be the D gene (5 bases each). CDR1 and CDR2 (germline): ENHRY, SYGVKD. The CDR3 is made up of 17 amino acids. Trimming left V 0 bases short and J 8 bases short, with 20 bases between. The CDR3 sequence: CAISESIGTSFGHEQFF. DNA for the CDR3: TGTGCCATCAGTGAGTCGATAGGGACGTCCTTTGGTCATGAGCAGTTCTTC.

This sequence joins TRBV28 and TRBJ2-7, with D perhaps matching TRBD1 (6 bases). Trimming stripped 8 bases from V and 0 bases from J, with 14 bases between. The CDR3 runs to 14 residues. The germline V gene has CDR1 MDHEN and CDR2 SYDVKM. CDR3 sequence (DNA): TGTGCCAGCGGCCTAAGCAGGGGCTCCTACGAGCAGTACTTC. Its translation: CASGLSRGSYEQYF.

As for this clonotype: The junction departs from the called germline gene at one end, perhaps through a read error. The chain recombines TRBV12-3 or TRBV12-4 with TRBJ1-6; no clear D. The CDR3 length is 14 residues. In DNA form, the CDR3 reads TGCGCCAGCAGTTTAAACAGCCGATATTCACCCCTCCACTTT. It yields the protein CASSLNSRYSPLHF.

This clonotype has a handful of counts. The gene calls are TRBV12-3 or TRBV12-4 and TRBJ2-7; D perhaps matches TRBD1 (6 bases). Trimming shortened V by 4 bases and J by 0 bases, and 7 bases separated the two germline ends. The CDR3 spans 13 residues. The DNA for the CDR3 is TGTGCCAGCAGTTGGGGGCACTCCTACGAGCAGTACTTC. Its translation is CASSWGHSYEQYF.

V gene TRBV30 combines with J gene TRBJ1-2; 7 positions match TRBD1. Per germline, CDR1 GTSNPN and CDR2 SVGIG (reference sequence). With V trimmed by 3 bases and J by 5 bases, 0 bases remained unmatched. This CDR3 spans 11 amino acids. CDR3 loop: CAWRTGYGYTF. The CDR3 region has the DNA TGTGCCTGGAGGACAGGGTATGGCTACACCTTC.

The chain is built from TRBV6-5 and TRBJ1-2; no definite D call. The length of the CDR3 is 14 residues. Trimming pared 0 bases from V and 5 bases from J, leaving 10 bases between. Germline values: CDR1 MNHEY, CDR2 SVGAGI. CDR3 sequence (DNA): TGTGCCAGCAGTTACTCGAGTGGGAGGTATGGCTACACCTTC. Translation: CASSYSSGRYGYTF.

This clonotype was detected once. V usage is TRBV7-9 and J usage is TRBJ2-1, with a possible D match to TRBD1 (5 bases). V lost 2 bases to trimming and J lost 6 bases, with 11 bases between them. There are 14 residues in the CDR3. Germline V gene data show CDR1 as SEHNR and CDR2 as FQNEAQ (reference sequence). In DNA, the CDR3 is TGTGCCAGCAGCTTAAGTATTCAGGGCAATGAGCAGTTCTTC. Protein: CASSLSIQGNEQFF. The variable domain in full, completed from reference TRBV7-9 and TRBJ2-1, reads DTGVSQNPRHKITKRGQNVTFRCDPISEHNRLYWYRQTLGQGPEFLTYFQNEAQLEKSRLLSDRFSAERPKGSFSTLEIQRTEQGDSAMYLCASSLSIQGNEQFFGPGTRLTVL.

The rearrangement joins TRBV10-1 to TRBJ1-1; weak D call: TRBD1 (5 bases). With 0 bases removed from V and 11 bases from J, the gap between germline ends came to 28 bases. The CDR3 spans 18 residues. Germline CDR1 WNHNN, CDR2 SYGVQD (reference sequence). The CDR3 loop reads CASSESRGREGAERKAFF. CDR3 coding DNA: TGCGCCAGCAGTGAGTCGCGGGGGAGAGAGGGAGCGGAAAGGAAGGCTTTCTTT.

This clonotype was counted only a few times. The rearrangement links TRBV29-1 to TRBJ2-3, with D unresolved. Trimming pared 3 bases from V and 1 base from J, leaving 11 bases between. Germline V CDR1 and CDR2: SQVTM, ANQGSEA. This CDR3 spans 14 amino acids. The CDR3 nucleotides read TGCAGCGTTGAGGGTGGGAAAGGCACAGATACGCAGTATTTT. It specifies CSVEGGKGTDTQYF.

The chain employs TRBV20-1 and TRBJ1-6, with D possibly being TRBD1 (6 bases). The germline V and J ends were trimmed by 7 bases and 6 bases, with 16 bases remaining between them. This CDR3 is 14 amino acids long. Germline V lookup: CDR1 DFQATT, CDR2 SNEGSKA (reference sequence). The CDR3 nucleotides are TGCAGTGTGACACAGGGAATTGTTAATTCACCCCTCCACTTT. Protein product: CSVTQGIVNSPLHF.

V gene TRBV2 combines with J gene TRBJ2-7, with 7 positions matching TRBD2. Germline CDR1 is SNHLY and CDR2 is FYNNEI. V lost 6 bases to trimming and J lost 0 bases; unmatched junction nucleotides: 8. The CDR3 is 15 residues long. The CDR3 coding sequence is TGTGCCAGCAGACCCATGGGGGGGTACTCCTACGAGCAGTACTTC. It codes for CASRPMGGYSYEQYF.

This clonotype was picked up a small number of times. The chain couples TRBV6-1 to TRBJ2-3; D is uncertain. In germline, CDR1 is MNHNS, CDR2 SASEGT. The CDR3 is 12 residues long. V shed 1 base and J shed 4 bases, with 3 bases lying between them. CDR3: CASSEGSDTQYF. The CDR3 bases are TGTGCCAGCAGTGAAGGTTCAGATACGCAGTATTTT.

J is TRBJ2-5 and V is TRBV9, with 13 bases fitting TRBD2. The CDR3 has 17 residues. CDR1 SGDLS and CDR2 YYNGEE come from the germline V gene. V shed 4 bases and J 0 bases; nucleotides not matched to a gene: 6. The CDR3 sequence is CASSPRTSGGHQETQYF. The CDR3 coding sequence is TGTGCCAGCAGCCCCAGGACTAGCGGGGGCCACCAAGAGACCCAGTACTTC.

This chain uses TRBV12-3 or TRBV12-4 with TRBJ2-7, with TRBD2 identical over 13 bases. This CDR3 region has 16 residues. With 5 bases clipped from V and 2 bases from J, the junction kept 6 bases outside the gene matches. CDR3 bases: TGTGCCAGCAGTGCCCTAGGGACTAGCGGGGCCTACGAGCAGTACTTC. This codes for CASSALGTSGAYEQYF.

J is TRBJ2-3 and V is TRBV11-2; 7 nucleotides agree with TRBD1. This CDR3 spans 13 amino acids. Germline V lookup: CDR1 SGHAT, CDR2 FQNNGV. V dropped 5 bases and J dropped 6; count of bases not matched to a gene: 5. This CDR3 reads CASSETGLDTQYF. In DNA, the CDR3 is TGTGCCAGCAGCGAGACAGGGTTGGATACGCAGTATTTT. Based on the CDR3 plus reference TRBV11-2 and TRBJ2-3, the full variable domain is EAGVAQSPRYKIIEKRQSVAFWCNPISGHATLYWYQQILGQGPKLLIQFQNNGVVDDSQLPKDRFSAERLKGVDSTLKIQPAKLEDSAVYLCASSETGLDTQYFGPGTRLTVL.

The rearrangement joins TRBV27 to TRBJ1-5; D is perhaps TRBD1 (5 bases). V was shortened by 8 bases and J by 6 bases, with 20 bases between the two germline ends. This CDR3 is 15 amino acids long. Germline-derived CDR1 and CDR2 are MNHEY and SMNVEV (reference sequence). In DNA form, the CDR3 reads TGTGCCAGCCGGCCTGGAGGATGGGGCCTTCAGCCCCAGCATTTT. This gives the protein CASRPGGWGLQPQHF.

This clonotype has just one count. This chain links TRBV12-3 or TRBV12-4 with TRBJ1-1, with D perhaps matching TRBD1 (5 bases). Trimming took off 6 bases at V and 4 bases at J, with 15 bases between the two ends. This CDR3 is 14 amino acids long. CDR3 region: CASSPGLGSTEAFF. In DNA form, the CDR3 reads TGTGCCAGCAGCCCAGGGTTGGGGAGCACTGAAGCTTTCTTT.

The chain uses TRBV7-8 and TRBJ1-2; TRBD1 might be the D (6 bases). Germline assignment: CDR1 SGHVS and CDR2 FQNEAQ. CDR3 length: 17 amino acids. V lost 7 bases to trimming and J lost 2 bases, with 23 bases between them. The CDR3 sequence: CASTLLPDRNSNYGYTF. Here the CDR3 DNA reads TGTGCCAGCACCCTACTCCCTGACAGGAACTCAAACTATGGCTACACCTTC.

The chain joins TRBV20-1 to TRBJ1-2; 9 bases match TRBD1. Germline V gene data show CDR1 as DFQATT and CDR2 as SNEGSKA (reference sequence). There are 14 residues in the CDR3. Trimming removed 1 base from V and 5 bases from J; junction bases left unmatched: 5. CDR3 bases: TGCAGTGCTAGAGCAGGGACAGGGCTGTATGGCTACACCTTC. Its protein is CSARAGTGLYGYTF.

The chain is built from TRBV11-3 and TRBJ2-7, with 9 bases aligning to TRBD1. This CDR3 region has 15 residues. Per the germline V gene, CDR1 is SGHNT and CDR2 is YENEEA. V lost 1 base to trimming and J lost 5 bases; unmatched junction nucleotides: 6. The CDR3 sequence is CASSLAGTGSHEQYF. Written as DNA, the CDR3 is TGTGCCAGCAGCTTAGCAGGGACAGGGAGCCACGAGCAGTACTTC.